The 25 T cell receptor beta chains listed next were all sequenced from one sample in a study of shared clonotypes between healthy human individuals. Produced via immunoSEQ multiplex PCR; TCRdb's table is partial and in-frame only. The sample has 650,000 to 800,000 clones; approximately 77% are singletons. The sequencing input was memory CD4+ T cells sorted from blood. Subset described: CD45RA-negative fraction. Receptors originate from a woman in her thirties in good health.

The rearrangement links TRBV7-9 to TRBJ1-1; possibly TRBD1 for D (5 bases). The CDR3 has 12 residues. Trimming left V 4 bases short and J 5 bases short, with 8 bases between. Germline CDR1 SEHNR, CDR2 FQNEAQ (reference sequence). The CDR3 DNA follows: TGTGCCAGCAGCTGGGGGTGGACTGAAGCTTTCTTT. This encodes CASSWGWTEAFF.

The V call is TRBV18, the J call TRBJ1-5, with D uncertain. Germline CDR1 is KGHSH and CDR2 is LQKENI. The V gene lost 1 base and the J gene lost 7 bases, with 20 bases spanning the gap. This CDR3 contains 17 residues. The CDR3, as DNA: TGTGCCAGCTCACCACAAATTTATGTGGGATCGGCCCAGCCCCAGCATTTT. Protein: CASSPQIYVGSAQPQHF.

The V call is TRBV18, the J call TRBJ1-1; D is unclear. Germline V gene lookup returns CDR1 KGHSH and CDR2 LQKENI. Deletions cut 6 bases from V and 1 base from J, with 15 bases between. This CDR3 contains 15 residues. CDR3 nucleotides: TGTGCCAGCTCCCCGTATCCGGGGAAGAACACTGAAGCTTTCTTT. This sequence encodes CASSPYPGKNTEAFF.

V usage is TRBV2 and J usage is TRBJ2-3; D not resolved. This CDR3 contains 14 residues. Germline V gene sequence: CDR1 SNHLY, CDR2 FYNNEI. V was pared by 5 bases and J by 4 bases, with 13 bases between. CDR3 residues: CASSSRVRADTQYF. The CDR3 nucleotides are TGTGCCAGCAGTAGTAGAGTTAGGGCAGATACGCAGTATTTT.

This clone has a count of ten or more. CDR3 sequence reads: CASSSGTGGYEQYF. CDR3 sequence (DNA): TGTGCCAGCAGCTCCGGGACAGGGGGCTACGAGCAGTACTTC. The chain couples TRBV5-5 to TRBJ2-7; 11 bases fit TRBD1. The CDR3 loop spans 14 amino acids. Trimming at V came to 3 bases and at J to 3 bases, leaving 2 bases not matched to a gene. CDR1 and CDR2 (germline): SGHKS, YYEKEE (reference sequence).

This clone was seen many times. The V and J genes are TRBV27 and TRBJ2-7; D unclear. Germline lookup yields CDR1 MNHEY and CDR2 SMNVEV (reference sequence). CDR3 size: 13 residues. Trimming pared 5 bases from V and 3 bases from J, leaving 11 bases between. The CDR3 nucleotides read TGTGCCAGCAGTATTACAAGGGACTACGAGCAGTACTTC. The encoded protein is CASSITRDYEQYF.

This chain links TRBV4-1 with TRBJ2-2; D is tentatively TRBD1 or TRBD2 (5 bases each). CDR3 length: 18 amino acids. CDR1 and CDR2 from the germline V gene are MGHRA and YSYEKL. V was cut by 3 bases and J by 2 bases, with 19 bases left in between. As DNA, the CDR3 is TGCGCCAGCAGCCACGGAGTTACCGGGACCTATAACACCGGGGAGCTGTTTTTT. As protein: CASSHGVTGTYNTGELFF.

The chain recombines TRBV4-1 with TRBJ2-7, with 9 bases fitting TRBD1. There are 15 residues in the CDR3. The germline V gene encodes CDR1 MGHRA and CDR2 YSYEKL. J gave up 6 bases and V 4 bases, and 10 bases lay outside the gene matches. The CDR3 region is CASSPAGTGLGEQYF. CDR3 bases: TGCGCCAGCAGCCCGGCCGGGACAGGGTTAGGCGAGCAGTACTTC.

The chain links TRBV11-3 to TRBJ2-3; a possible D gene is TRBD2 (5 bases). Germline V gene sequence: CDR1 SGHNT, CDR2 YENEEA. This CDR3 comprises 11 residues. Trimming took off 3 bases at V and 7 bases at J, with 5 bases between the two ends. This chain's CDR3 is CASSFGNTQYF. Here the CDR3 DNA reads TGTGCCAGCAGCTTCGGGAATACGCAGTATTTT.

The chain links TRBV6-6 to TRBJ2-1; 7 bases agree with TRBD2. The V segment lost 7 bases and the J segment 8 bases; nucleotides outside the gene matches: 8. The CDR3 extends over 13 amino acids. In germline, CDR1 is MNHNY, CDR2 SVGAGI (reference sequence). CDR3 protein: CASTRTSGDEQFF. The CDR3 nucleotides read TGTGCCAGCACCAGGACTAGTGGCGATGAGCAGTTCTTC.

This clone was detected a few times. The rearrangement uses TRBV6-5 and TRBJ2-5; D may be TRBD2 (6 bases). CDR3 length: 15 residues. The ends were cut back, 6 bases at V and 5 bases at J, with 19 bases in the middle. Germline assignment: CDR1 MNHEY and CDR2 SVGAGI. CDR3: CASRPLGDSGETQYF. Written as DNA, the CDR3 is TGTGCCAGCAGACCACTCGGGGATAGCGGCGAGACCCAGTACTTC.

The CDR3 DNA reads as TGCGCCAGCAGCCAACCCGCTTCTAGTGCCGAGCAGTACTTC. It encodes CASSQPASSAEQYF. This rearrangement joins TRBV4-1 to TRBJ2-7; D ambiguous. The CDR3 runs to 14 residues. Trimming took off 2 bases at V and 6 bases at J, with 14 bases between the two ends. CDR1 and CDR2 from the germline V gene are MGHRA and YSYEKL.

The genes are TRBV2 and TRBJ2-7; perhaps TRBD1 as D (7 bases). Trimming pared 6 bases from V and 7 bases from J, leaving 16 bases between. CDR1 is SNHLY and CDR2 is FYNNEI in the germline V gene. The CDR3 is 13 amino acids. In DNA form, the CDR3 reads TGTGCCAGCAGCAGGGACAGACTAGAAGAGCAGTACTTC. Amino acid sequence: CASSRDRLEEQYF.

This clone appeared many times. This sample also contains other DNA sequences that code for the same CDR3. The rearrangement uses TRBV6-5 and TRBJ1-5; D unresolved. Per the germline V gene, CDR1 is MNHEY and CDR2 is SVGAGI. The CDR3 runs to 12 residues. V was trimmed by 8 bases and J by 1 base, leaving 6 bases between them. Written as DNA, the CDR3 is TGTGCCAGCGGGCGGAGCAATCAGCCCCAGCATTTT. It is translated as CASGRSNQPQHF.

This clone was seen only a few times. V and J are TRBV18 and TRBJ2-7; 7 bases agree with TRBD2. This CDR3 is 16 amino acids long. Per germline, CDR1 KGHSH and CDR2 LQKENI. The trim removed 0 bases at V and 1 base at J, leaving 6 bases unmatched. This CDR3 reads CASSPPTSLGSYEQYF. The DNA for the CDR3 is TGTGCCAGCTCACCACCGACTAGCTTGGGGTCCTACGAGCAGTACTTC.

The chain uses TRBV2 and TRBJ2-3; 10 bases match TRBD1. Unmatched junction bases numbered 3, after V lost 6 bases and J lost 0 bases. The CDR3 covers 15 residues. The germline V gene has CDR1 SNHLY and CDR2 FYNNEI. CDR3: CASRRQGASTDTQYF. The CDR3 DNA reads TGTGCCAGCAGAAGACAGGGGGCGAGCACAGATACGCAGTATTTT.

This clone was picked up a small number of times. This chain uses TRBV4-1 with TRBJ2-1; 8 nucleotides align to TRBD2. The CDR3 sequence is 17 residues long. V lost 1 base, J lost 8 bases, and 13 bases stayed unmatched. The V gene's germline CDR1 is MGHRA and CDR2 YSYEKL. CDR3 bases: TGCGCCAGCAGCCAAGGCCCTCTCAGCGGGAGATCTCATGAGCAGTTCTTC. Its translation: CASSQGPLSGRSHEQFF.

This clone was detected many times. V and J are TRBV10-3 and TRBJ2-2, with 8 bases lining up with TRBD2. V was clipped by 0 bases and J by 2 bases; unmatched bases: 5. The CDR3 totals 17 residues. Germline V gene sequence: CDR1 ENHRY, CDR2 SYGVKD. DNA of the CDR3: TGTGCCATCAGTGAGTCCTTAGCGGGGTATAACACCGGGGAGCTGTTTTTT. Encoded protein: CAISESLAGYNTGELFF.

V and J are TRBV5-1 and TRBJ2-1; 11 positions match TRBD1. The CDR3 totals 16 residues. CDR1 and CDR2 from the germline V gene are SGHRS and YFSETQ. V shed 0 bases, J shed 5 bases, and the junction held 4 bases outside the gene matches. CDR3 nucleotide sequence: TGCGCCAGCAGCTTGGTACCGGGACAGGGGGACAATGAGCAGTTCTTC. It translates to CASSLVPGQGDNEQFF.

This clone appeared a few times. The V call is TRBV5-1, the J call TRBJ2-5; 9 bases align to TRBD1. CDR3 length: 15 amino acids. The junction had 7 bases not matched to a gene; V was cut back by 4 bases and J by 3 bases. Germline values: CDR1 SGHRS, CDR2 YFSETQ. CDR3 bases: TGCGCCAGCAGCCGAGGGGACAGGGACGAAGAGACCCAGTACTTC. Translated: CASSRGDRDEETQYF.

This clone has at least ten counts. The rearrangement links TRBV14 to TRBJ2-1; no firm D call. There are 12 residues in the CDR3. Trimming stripped 1 base from V and 15 bases from J, with 13 bases between. Germline V gene lookup returns CDR1 SGHDN and CDR2 FVKESK. The CDR3 coding sequence is TGTGCCAGCAGCCAAGTTGACGCGACGGCGTTCTTC. As protein: CASSQVDATAFF. The full variable domain, with the rest looked up from reference TRBV14 and TRBJ2-1, is EAGVTQFPSHSVIEKGQTVTLRCDPISGHDNLYWYRRVMGKEIKFLLHFVKESKQDESGMPNNRFLAERTGGTYSTLKVQPAELEDSGVYFCASSQVDATAFFGPGTRLTVL.

This clone was seen once. The CDR3 region has the DNA TGTGCCAGCAGTCACGCCACCGGGGAGCTGTTTTTT. Residues: CASSHATGELFF. The chain couples TRBV2 to TRBJ2-2, with no clear D. The germline gives CDR1 SNHLY, CDR2 FYNNEI. The length of the CDR3 is 12 residues. V gave up 5 bases and J gave up 4 bases, with 5 bases separating them.

The gene calls are TRBV28 and TRBJ1-1; D is unclear. CDR3 length equals 14 residues. Trimming took 4 bases from V and 6 from J, leaving 15 bases between them. The V gene's germline CDR1 is MDHEN and CDR2 SYDVKM. The CDR3 nucleotides are TGTGCCAGCAGTTCGCCCCAGGATTGGGCTGAAGCTTTCTTT. This gives the protein CASSSPQDWAEAFF.

This chain links TRBV11-2 with TRBJ2-7, with TRBD1 identical over 10 bases. The germline gives CDR1 SGHAT, CDR2 FQNNGV. The CDR3 has 15 residues. V trimming: 5 bases; J trimming: 3 bases; junction bases outside the gene matches: 7. CDR3 coding DNA: TGTGCCAGCAGCGCCGACCGGGACAGGGGCTACGAGCAGTACTTC. The encoded protein is CASSADRDRGYEQYF.

This chain's CDR3 is CASSLAVGGPDTQYF. The CDR3 nucleotides are TGTGCCAGCAGCTTAGCCGTAGGGGGCCCAGATACGCAGTATTTT. V is TRBV7-2 and J is TRBJ2-3; 7 nucleotides agree with TRBD1. The CDR3 contains 15 residues. The V gene end was trimmed by 0 bases and the J gene end by 4 bases; junction bases not matched to a gene: 4. Germline V gene sequence: CDR1 SGHTA, CDR2 FQGNSA. The entire variable domain, with the rest obtained from reference TRBV7-2 and TRBJ2-3, is as follows: GAGVSQSPSNKVTEKGKDVELRCDPISGHTALYWYRQSLGQGLEFLIYFQGNSAPDKSGLPSDRFSAERTGGSVSTLTIQRTQQEDSAVYLCASSLAVGGPDTQYFGPGTRLTVL.